The next 17 T cell receptor beta chains were all read from a single sample in a study of cytomegalovirus exposure and HLA in healthy donors. Primers included in the PCR were 60 Vbeta and 13 Jbeta primers. Clones were sequenced by immunoSEQ multiplex PCR, and TCRdb holds only the in-frame ones, with some missing. The table shows around 130,000 clones, with approximately 85% occurring only once. Sequenced: PBMCs. These receptors all stem from a boy aged 10-17 years in good health and CMV-seronegative.

The chain joins TRBV30 to TRBJ1-4; 7 nucleotides match TRBD1. Losses at the gene ends were 6 bases for V and 12 bases for J; bases not matched to a gene: 13. Germline V gene lookup returns CDR1 GTSNPN and CDR2 SVGIG (reference sequence). The CDR3 has 13 amino acids. Here the CDR3 DNA reads TGTGCCTGCTTGACTGAAACCGGGACAGAACTGTTTTTT. Protein: CACLTETGTELFF. The variable domain in full, completed from reference TRBV30 and TRBJ1-4, reads SQTIHQWPATLVQPVGSPLSLECTVEGTSNPNLYWYRQAAGRGLQLLFYSVGIGQISSEVPQNLSASRPQDRQFILSSKKLLLSDSGFYLCACLTETGTELFFGSGTQLSVL.

The chain couples TRBV13 to TRBJ2-1; 11 bases agree with TRBD2. CDR1 is PRHDT, CDR2 FYEKMQ, per germline (reference sequence). The CDR3 has 17 residues. Trimming cost V 4 bases and J 7 bases; bases outside gene matches: 12. Here the CDR3 reads CASSWGASGRFRNEQFF. CDR3 nucleotides: TGTGCCAGCAGCTGGGGGGCTAGCGGGAGGTTTAGGAATGAGCAGTTCTTC.

V gene TRBV13 combines with J gene TRBJ2-1; TRBD1 aligns across 8 bases. Trimming cost V 2 bases and J 5 bases; bases outside gene matches: 11. Germline CDR1 and CDR2: PRHDT and FYEKMQ (reference sequence). The CDR3 consists of 17 residues. The CDR3 DNA reads as TGTGCCAGCAGCTTAAGGATCCCGGGACAGGACGACAATGAGCAGTTCTTC. Translation gives CASSLRIPGQDDNEQFF.

The gene calls are TRBV6-1 and TRBJ2-5; 10 nucleotides align to TRBD2. This CDR3 contains 15 residues. The germline V gene has CDR1 MNHNS and CDR2 SASEGT. The junction had 4 bases not matched to a gene; V was cut back by 4 bases and J by 2 bases. CDR3 protein: CASSALAGVQETQYF. Written as DNA, the CDR3 is TGTGCCAGCAGTGCGCTAGCGGGAGTTCAAGAGACCCAGTACTTC.

A few counts support this clone. The V gene is TRBV4-2, the J gene TRBJ2-7; D is perhaps TRBD2 (6 bases). CDR3 length: 14 residues. Trimming removed 4 bases at V and 5 bases at J, with 15 bases between. From germline, CDR1 is LGHNA and CDR2 YNFKEQ. The CDR3 DNA reads TGTGCCAGCAGCCCACCGGAACTAGCCCACGAGCAGTACTTC. This sequence encodes CASSPPELAHEQYF.

The sample holds one count of this clone. J is TRBJ1-5 and V is TRBV11-2, with D unclear. The V and J ends lost 5 bases and 3 bases respectively, with 11 bases between them. CDR1 is SGHAT and CDR2 is FQNNGV in the germline V gene. The CDR3 has 14 residues. CDR3 region: CASSIGESNQPQHF. CDR3 in DNA: TGTGCCAGCAGCATAGGCGAATCCAATCAGCCCCAGCATTTT.

The CDR3 is CASSLSGEYKETQYF. DNA for the CDR3: TGTGCCAGCAGTTTATCAGGAGAGTATAAAGAGACCCAGTACTTC. This chain joins TRBV27 and TRBJ2-5; D gene ambiguous. V was clipped by 0 bases and J by 3 bases, with 11 bases between them. The CDR3 extends over 15 amino acids. Germline V CDR1 and CDR2: MNHEY, SMNVEV (reference sequence).

This chain connects TRBV7-8 to TRBJ2-5, with TRBD2 matching over 15 bases. The CDR3 is 18 residues long. Per germline, CDR1 SGHVS and CDR2 FQNEAQ. V lost 5 bases, J lost 11 bases, and 18 bases stayed unmatched. This CDR3 is CASSQPGLAGGESQSQYF. In DNA form, the CDR3 reads TGTGCCAGCAGCCAGCCGGGACTAGCGGGGGGAGAATCCCAATCACAGTACTTC.

This clone was detected only once. The genes are TRBV13 and TRBJ2-7, with D tentatively TRBD1 (5 bases). The germline gives CDR1 PRHDT, CDR2 FYEKMQ (reference sequence). With 6 bases removed from V and 4 bases from J, the gap between germline ends came to 13 bases. This CDR3 contains 13 residues. The CDR3 spells CASSRGGAYEQYF. The CDR3 nucleotides read TGTGCCAGCAGTCGAGGTGGGGCTTACGAGCAGTACTTC.

The chain recombines TRBV27 with TRBJ1-2, with TRBD1 matching over 7 bases. After removal of 2 bases from V and 5 bases from J, the junction contained 5 bases not matched to a gene. The CDR3 loop spans 14 amino acids. The germline V gene encodes CDR1 MNHEY and CDR2 SMNVEV (reference sequence). Here the CDR3 DNA reads TGTGCCAGCAGTTTAAGTGCAGGGGGATATGGCTACACCTTC. Amino acid sequence: CASSLSAGGYGYTF.

The V gene is TRBV7-3, the J gene TRBJ2-7; 11 positions match TRBD1. Trimming removed 5 bases from V and 5 bases from J; junction bases left unmatched: 8. The length of the CDR3 is 15 residues. The germline CDR1 and CDR2 sequences are SGHTA and FQGTGA. DNA of the CDR3: TGTGCCAGCAGCCCATGGACAGGGGGCTCGGACGAGCAGTACTTC. Translating gives CASSPWTGGSDEQYF.

The chain recombines TRBV5-4 with TRBJ1-2, with D possibly being TRBD1 (6 bases). The V gene lost 4 bases and the J gene lost 3 bases, with 13 bases spanning the gap. This CDR3 comprises 14 residues. CDR1 and CDR2 (germline): SGHNT, YYREEE (reference sequence). This CDR3 reads CASSAPGQDYGYTF. DNA of the CDR3: TGTGCCAGCAGCGCGCCGGGACAAGACTATGGCTACACCTTC.

This chain connects TRBV18 to TRBJ2-3; the D gene is possibly TRBD2 (6 bases). Looked up from germline, CDR1 is KGHSH and CDR2 is LQKENI. V gave up 1 base and J gave up 5 bases, with 10 bases separating them. The length of the CDR3 is 14 residues. The chain's CDR3 is CASSPQSSEDTQYF. In DNA, the CDR3 is TGTGCCAGCTCACCACAATCTAGCGAAGATACGCAGTATTTT.

The V and J genes are TRBV6-5 and TRBJ1-1; 7 nucleotides align to TRBD1. CDR3 length: 15 residues. Germline V gene sequence: CDR1 MNHEY, CDR2 SVGAGI. After removal of 2 bases from V and 1 base from J, the junction contained 4 bases not matched to a gene. This CDR3 reads CASSYTYRGNTEAFF. CDR3 nucleotides: TGTGCCAGCAGTTACACCTACAGGGGGAACACTGAAGCTTTCTTT.

The rearrangement joins TRBV5-1 to TRBJ2-3; D may be TRBD1 (5 bases). The CDR3 loop spans 16 amino acids. V was shortened by 4 bases and J by 0 bases, with 15 bases between the two germline ends. Per germline, CDR1 SGHRS and CDR2 YFSETQ. This chain's CDR3 is CASSLRQTPSTDTQYF. The CDR3 DNA reads as TGCGCCAGCAGCCTAAGACAGACCCCTAGCACAGATACGCAGTATTTT.

The CDR3 region is CATSRAGLNNEQFF. Here the CDR3 DNA reads TGTGCCACCAGCAGAGCGGGTCTTAACAATGAGCAGTTCTTC. The chain is built from TRBV15 and TRBJ2-1; D ambiguous. The CDR3 loop spans 14 amino acids. Trimming took 1 base from V and 5 from J, leaving 9 bases between them. CDR1 is LNHNV, CDR2 YYDKDF, per germline (reference sequence).

The CDR3 sequence is CASSQEGQGRYEQYF. CDR3 nucleotide sequence: TGTGCCAGCAGCCAAGAGGGACAGGGGAGGTACGAGCAGTACTTC. The chain recombines TRBV14 with TRBJ2-7, with 10 bases matching TRBD1. The CDR3 covers 15 residues. From germline, CDR1 is SGHDN and CDR2 FVKESK. Trimming at V came to 0 bases and at J to 4 bases, leaving 3 bases not matched to a gene.